One T cell receptor beta chain is described in this entry. Libraries were prepared by immunoSEQ multiplex PCR; TCRdb keeps only in-frame clonotypes and omits some of them. The top ten hold about 2% of the sample, which has 99,000 or so clones, around 80% seen once. Germline CDR1 and CDR2: LNHDA and SQIVND (reference sequence). The trim removed 3 bases at V and 6 bases at J, leaving 8 bases unmatched. This CDR3 spans 15 amino acids. The source of the sample is a study of control samples from healthy donors and cancer patients. Sequenced sample: blood. The genes are TRBV19 and TRBJ1-5, with TRBD1 matching 7 bases. The TCR originated in a man between 60 and 75 years old in good health. In nucleotides, the CDR3 is TGTGCCAGTAGTATGACAGGGTCGGTGGGTCAGCCCCAGCATTTT. Protein sequence: CASSMTGSVGQPQHF.